The sequence of this TCR beta chain was determined in a study of blood T cells in healthy people across ages. Notes on this clonotype: Its target is unknown.

Findings and caveats of the study: Diversity of TCR beta per million T cells declined in a roughly linear way with age.

The CDR3 is 15 amino acids. V lost 6 bases and J lost 7; bases outside the gene matches: 4. A J-beta primer mix and a sample-barcoded 5' primer were used in a second PCR of about 6 to 12 cycles. Every single cDNA molecule received a tag from a template-switch adaptor with 12 random nucleotides. One entry per CDR3 protein results from TCRdb running MiXCR on the 5' RACE reads. The table has around 1.7 million distinct CDR3 sequences, 28% seen once; the top ten hold 7.7%. Sample: blood. The rearrangement links TRBV12-3 or TRBV12-4 to TRBJ2-1; the match to TRBD2 covers 15 bases. This TCR was recovered from a woman in her thirties in good health. The CDR3 DNA reads as TGTGCCAGCAGGGGACTAGCGGGGGGTCGAAATGAGCAGTTCTTC. It specifies CASRGLAGGRNEQFF.